The 3 T cell receptor beta chains below were found in one sample sequenced in a study of neurological immune-mediated disorders (dated by TCRdb to between 2018 and 2021). Receptor libraries were prepared by 5' RACE. Sequencing instrument: Illumina HiSeq 2500. TCRdb's own reprocessing of the public reads used fastp at Q25 and MiXCR and kept productive beta chains. Rows with one shared CDR3 protein collapse into an entry with the most common genes and DNA. The sample table lists some 100,000 distinct CDR3 sequences, 13% of them with a count of one. 5% of the sample rests with the top ten. The sample's time point, from its label and the paper: longitudinal time-point 2. Sequencing input: PBMCs. These TCRs come from a female donor with HTLV-1-associated myelopathy (HAM/TSP).

This clonotype came up many times. V is TRBV20-1 and J is TRBJ2-5; TRBD1 might be the D (5 bases). Germline CDR1 and CDR2: DFQATT and SNEGSKA (reference sequence). This CDR3 spans 13 amino acids. V lost 2 bases to trimming and J lost 4 bases, with 11 bases between them. The CDR3 protein is CSARPMGRETQYF. DNA for the CDR3: TGCAGTGCTAGACCAATGGGGCGAGAGACCCAGTACTTC.

The chain joins TRBV5-1 to TRBJ2-5; D tentatively reads TRBD1 or TRBD2 (5 bases each). Germline V CDR1 and CDR2: SGHRS, YFSETQ. This CDR3 is built from 15 residues. Trimming took 0 bases from V and 5 from J, leaving 14 bases between them. CDR3 amino acids: CASSLDNGAEETQYF. The CDR3, as DNA: TGCGCCAGCAGCTTGGATAACGGGGCCGAGGAGACCCAGTACTTC.

This clonotype has more than one count but fewer than ten. The chain is built from TRBV5-1 and TRBJ2-1; maybe TRBD2 (6 bases). Between the trimmed V and J ends, which lost 7 bases and 8 bases, there was a span of 10 bases. CDR3 length equals 11 residues. Germline CDR1 is SGHRS and CDR2 is YFSETQ. DNA of the CDR3: TGCGCCAGCGCCAGGGAGGATGAGCAGTTCTTC. Amino acid sequence: CASAREDEQFF.